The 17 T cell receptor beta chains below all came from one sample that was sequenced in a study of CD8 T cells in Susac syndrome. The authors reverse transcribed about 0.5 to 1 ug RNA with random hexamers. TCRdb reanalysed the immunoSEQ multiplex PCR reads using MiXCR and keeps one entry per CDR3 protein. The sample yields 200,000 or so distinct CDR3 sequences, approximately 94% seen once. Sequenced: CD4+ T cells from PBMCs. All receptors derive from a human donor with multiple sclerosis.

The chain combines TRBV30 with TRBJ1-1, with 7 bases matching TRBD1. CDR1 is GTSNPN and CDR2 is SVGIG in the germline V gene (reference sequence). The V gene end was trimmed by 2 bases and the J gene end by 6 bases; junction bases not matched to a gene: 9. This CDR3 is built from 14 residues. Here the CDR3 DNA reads TGTGCCTGGAGTCCCGGACAGGCGGACCCTGAAGCTTTCTTT. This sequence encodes CAWSPGQADPEAFF.

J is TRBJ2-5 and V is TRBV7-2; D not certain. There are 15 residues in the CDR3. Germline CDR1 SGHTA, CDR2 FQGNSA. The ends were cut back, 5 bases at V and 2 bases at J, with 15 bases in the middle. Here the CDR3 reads CASSIEAGAQETQYF. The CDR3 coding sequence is TGTGCCAGCAGCATAGAGGCAGGAGCACAAGAGACCCAGTACTTC. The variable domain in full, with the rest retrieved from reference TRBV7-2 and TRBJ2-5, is GAGVSQSPSNKVTEKGKDVELRCDPISGHTALYWYRQSLGQGLEFLIYFQGNSAPDKSGLPSDRFSAERTGGSVSTLTIQRTQQEDSAVYLCASSIEAGAQETQYFGPGTRLLVL.

CDR3 DNA: TGTGCCAGCAGTCGGCAATTGAACACTGAAGCTTTCTTT. Protein: CASSRQLNTEAFF. The rearrangement joins TRBV12-3 or TRBV12-4 to TRBJ1-1; D unresolved. Trimming removed 5 bases at V and 0 bases at J, with 7 bases between. The CDR3 runs 13 residues.

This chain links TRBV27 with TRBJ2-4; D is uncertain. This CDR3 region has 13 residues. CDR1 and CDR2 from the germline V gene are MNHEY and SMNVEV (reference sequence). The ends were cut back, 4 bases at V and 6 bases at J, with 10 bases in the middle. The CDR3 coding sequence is TGTGCCAGCAGTTCCCAACTCGGAAACATTCAGTACTTC. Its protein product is CASSSQLGNIQYF.

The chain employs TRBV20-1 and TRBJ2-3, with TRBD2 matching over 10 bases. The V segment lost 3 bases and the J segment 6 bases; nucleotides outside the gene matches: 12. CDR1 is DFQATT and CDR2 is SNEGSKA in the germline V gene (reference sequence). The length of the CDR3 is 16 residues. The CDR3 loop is CSASPISGGPWDTQYF. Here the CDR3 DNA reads TGCAGTGCTAGCCCCATTAGCGGGGGGCCCTGGGATACGCAGTATTTT.

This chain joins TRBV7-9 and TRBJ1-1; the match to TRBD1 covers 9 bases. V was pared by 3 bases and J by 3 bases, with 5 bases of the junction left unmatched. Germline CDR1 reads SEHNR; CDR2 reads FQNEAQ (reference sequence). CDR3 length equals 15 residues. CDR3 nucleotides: TGTGCCAGCAGCTTCGACCGGGACAGGGACACTGAAGCTTTCTTT. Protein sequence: CASSFDRDRDTEAFF.

CDR3: CASSYHTGELFF. CDR3 nucleotides: TGTGCCAGCAGCTATCACACCGGGGAGCTGTTTTTT. This chain joins TRBV2 and TRBJ2-2, with no clear D. V lost 6 bases, J lost 3 bases, and 5 bases lay in between. The CDR3 covers 12 residues. Germline V gives CDR1 SNHLY, CDR2 FYNNEI.

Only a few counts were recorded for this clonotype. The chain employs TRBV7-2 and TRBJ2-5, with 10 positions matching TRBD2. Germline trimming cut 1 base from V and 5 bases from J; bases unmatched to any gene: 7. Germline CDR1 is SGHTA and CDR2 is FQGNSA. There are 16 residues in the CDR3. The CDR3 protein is CASSLDPAGGQETQYF. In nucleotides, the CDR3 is TGTGCCAGCAGCTTAGATCCAGCGGGGGGGCAGGAGACCCAGTACTTC.

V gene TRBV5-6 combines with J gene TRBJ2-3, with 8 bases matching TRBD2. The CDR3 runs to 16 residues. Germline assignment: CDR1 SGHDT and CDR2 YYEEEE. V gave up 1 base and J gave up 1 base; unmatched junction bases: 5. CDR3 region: CASSLYGAGGTDTQYF. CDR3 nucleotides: TGTGCCAGCAGCTTGTACGGAGCGGGGGGCACAGATACGCAGTATTTT.

The CDR3 protein is CASSYPPDTSGANVLTF. DNA of the CDR3: TGTGCCAGCAGTTACCCCCCTGACACCTCTGGGGCCAACGTCCTGACTTTC. The chain is built from TRBV6-5 and TRBJ2-6; D gene unclear. With 2 bases removed from V and 0 bases from J, the gap between germline ends came to 11 bases. Germline lookup yields CDR1 MNHEY and CDR2 SVGAGI. The CDR3 contains 17 residues.

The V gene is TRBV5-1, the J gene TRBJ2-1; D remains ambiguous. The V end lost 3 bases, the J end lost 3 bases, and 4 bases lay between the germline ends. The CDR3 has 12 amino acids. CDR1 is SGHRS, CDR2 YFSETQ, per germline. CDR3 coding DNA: TGCGCCAGCAGCTACAACTACAATGAGCAGTTCTTC. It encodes CASSYNYNEQFF.

CDR3 nucleotides: TGCAGCGTCATGACCCTTCCTGGAAACACCATATATTTT. This codes for CSVMTLPGNTIYF. The rearrangement uses TRBV29-1 and TRBJ1-3; D unclear. From germline, CDR1 is SQVTM and CDR2 ANQGSEA. The V gene lost 6 bases and the J gene lost 2 bases, with 11 bases spanning the gap. CDR3 length equals 13 residues.

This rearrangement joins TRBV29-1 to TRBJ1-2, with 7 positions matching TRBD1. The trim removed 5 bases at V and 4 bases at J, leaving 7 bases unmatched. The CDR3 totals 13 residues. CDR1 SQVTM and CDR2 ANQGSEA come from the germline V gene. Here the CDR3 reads CSVRDSGVYGYTF. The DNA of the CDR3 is TGCAGCGTTAGGGACAGTGGAGTCTATGGCTACACCTTC.

CDR3: CAWSSRPGGYTF. The CDR3, as DNA: TGTGCCTGGAGCTCTAGACCCGGGGGCTACACCTTC. The chain links TRBV30 to TRBJ1-2; D is undetermined. Germline V gene data show CDR1 as GTSNPN and CDR2 as SVGIG (reference sequence). The CDR3 length is 12 residues. V shed 3 bases and J shed 8 bases, with 13 bases lying between them. The full variable domain, rest sourced from reference TRBV30 and TRBJ1-2, is SQTIHQWPATLVQPVGSPLSLECTVEGTSNPNLYWYRQAAGRGLQLLFYSVGIGQISSEVPQNLSASRPQDRQFILSSKKLLLSDSGFYLCAWSSRPGGYTFGSGTRLTVV.

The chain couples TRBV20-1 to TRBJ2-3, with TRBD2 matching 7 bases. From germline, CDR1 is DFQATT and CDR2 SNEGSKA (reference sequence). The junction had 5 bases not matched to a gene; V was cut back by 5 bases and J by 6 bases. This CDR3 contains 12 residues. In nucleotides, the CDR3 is TGCAGTGCTCTGTGGGAGGGGGATACGCAGTATTTT. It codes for CSALWEGDTQYF.

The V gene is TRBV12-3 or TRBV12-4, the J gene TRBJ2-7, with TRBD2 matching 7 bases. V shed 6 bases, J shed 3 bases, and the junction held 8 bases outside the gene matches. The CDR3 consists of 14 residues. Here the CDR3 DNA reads TGTGCCAGCAGCGGGGAGGGGTTTGGCTACGAGCAGTACTTC. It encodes CASSGEGFGYEQYF.

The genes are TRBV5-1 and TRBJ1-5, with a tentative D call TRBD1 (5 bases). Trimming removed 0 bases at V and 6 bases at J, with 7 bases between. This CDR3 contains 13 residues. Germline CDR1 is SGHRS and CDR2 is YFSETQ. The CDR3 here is CASSLEGSQPQHF. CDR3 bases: TGCGCCAGCAGCTTGGAGGGGAGTCAGCCCCAGCATTTT. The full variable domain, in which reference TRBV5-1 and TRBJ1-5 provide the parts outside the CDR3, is KAGVTQTPRYLIKTRGQQVTLSCSPISGHRSVSWYQQTPGQGLQFLFEYFSETQRNKGNFPGRFSGRQFSNSRSEMNVSTLELGDSALYLCASSLEGSQPQHFGDGTRLSIL.